This TCR beta chain came from a study of blood T cell repertoires in COVID-19. Unmatched junction bases numbered 1, after V lost 5 bases and J lost 1 base. CDR1 and CDR2 (germline): KGHDR, SFDVKD. The CDR3 extends over 14 amino acids. Study processing details: Amplification of reference gene primers was used by the study to estimate nucleated cell counts. TCRdb keeps only in-frame clones here, not all; method: immunoSEQ multiplex PCR. V and J calls plus clone size are reproduced from that table; the DNA served to infer D and trimming. The sample yields about 270,000 clones, 80% to 85% seen once. The chain has TRBV24-1 and TRBJ2-3, with 8 bases identical to TRBD2. Sample: peripheral blood. This clonotype was sampled from a woman aged 55-70 years with active or convalescent COVID-19. CDR3 amino acids: CATSGGLGTDTQYF. In DNA form, the CDR3 reads TGTGCCACCAGTGGGGGACTAGGCACAGATACGCAGTATTTT.